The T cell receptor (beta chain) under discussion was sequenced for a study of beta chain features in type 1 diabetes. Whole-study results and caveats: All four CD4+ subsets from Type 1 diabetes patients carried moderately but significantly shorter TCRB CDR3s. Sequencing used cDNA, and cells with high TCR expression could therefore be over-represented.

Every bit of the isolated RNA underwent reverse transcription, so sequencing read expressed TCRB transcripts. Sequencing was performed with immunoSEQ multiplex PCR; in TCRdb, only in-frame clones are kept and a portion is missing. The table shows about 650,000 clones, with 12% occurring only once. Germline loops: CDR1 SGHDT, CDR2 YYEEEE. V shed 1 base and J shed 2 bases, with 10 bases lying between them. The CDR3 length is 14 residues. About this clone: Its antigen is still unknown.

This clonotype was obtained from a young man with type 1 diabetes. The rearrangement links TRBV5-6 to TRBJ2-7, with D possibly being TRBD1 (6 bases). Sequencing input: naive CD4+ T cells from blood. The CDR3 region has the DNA TGTGCCAGCAGCTTGACAGGGTCCCCCTACGAGCAGTACTTC. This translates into CASSLTGSPYEQYF.